This entry lists 11 T cell receptor beta chains sequenced from one sample in a study of shared clonotypes between healthy human individuals. The repertoire was sequenced with immunoSEQ multiplex PCR; TCRdb's copy has only in-frame clones and lacks some. The sample carries approximately 470,000 clones, 81% recorded once. Sequenced material: PBMCs. Receptors originate from a woman aged 35 to 49 in good health. Some clones in this sample may be carry-over from other donors' samples.

The chain employs TRBV6-5 and TRBJ1-2; D is unresolved. Trimming shortened V by 1 base and J by 8 bases, and 8 bases separated the two germline ends. Germline CDR1 is MNHEY and CDR2 is SVGAGI. The CDR3 spans 12 residues. CDR3 in amino acids: CASSYLGNGYTF. The CDR3 DNA follows: TGTGCCAGCAGTTACTTGGGGAACGGCTACACCTTC.

A remark on this clone: This may arise from a read error, as a much more abundant clone is one base away. The chain links TRBV18 to TRBJ2-7; D gene ambiguous. Between the trimmed V and J ends, which lost 3 bases and 2 bases, there was a span of 14 bases. Germline V gives CDR1 KGHSH, CDR2 LQKENI. The CDR3 totals 15 residues. The CDR3 reads CASSPTPITTYEQYF. CDR3 bases: TGTGCCAGCTCACCTACCCCCATCACTACCTACGAGCAGTACTTC. Supplemented by reference TRBV18 and TRBJ2-7, the full variable domain reads NAGVMQNPRHLVRRRGQEARLRCSPMKGHSHVYWYRQLPEEGLKFMVYLQKENIIDESGMPKERFSAEFPKEGPSILRIQQVVRGDSAAYFCASSPTPITTYEQYFGPGTRLTVT.

The chain links TRBV6-6 to TRBJ2-7, with 7 bases that match TRBD1. The V and J ends lost 6 bases and 4 bases, in that order; junction bases with no gene match: 12. CDR1 and CDR2 (germline): MNHNY, SVGAGI (reference sequence). The CDR3 has 15 residues. The CDR3 protein is CASRHYTGALYEQYF. The CDR3 nucleotides read TGTGCCAGCAGACACTACACAGGGGCCTTATACGAGCAGTACTTC.

This clone was detected ten times or more. The gene calls are TRBV11-2 and TRBJ1-2, with 7 positions matching TRBD1. This CDR3 has 12 amino acids. Germline V gene data show CDR1 as SGHAT and CDR2 as FQNNGV. V was pared by 5 bases and J by 8 bases, with 5 bases of the junction left unmatched. CDR3 amino acids: CASSPPGGGYTF. The DNA for the CDR3 is TGTGCCAGCAGCCCCCCAGGGGGAGGCTACACCTTC.

This chain links TRBV7-9 with TRBJ1-2; D is uncertain. V was trimmed by 8 bases and J by 6 bases, leaving 10 bases between them. Germline V lookup: CDR1 SEHNR, CDR2 FQNEAQ (reference sequence). The CDR3 is 11 amino acids. The CDR3 loop is CASGRWDGYTF. CDR3 in DNA: TGTGCCAGCGGGCGGTGGGATGGCTACACCTTC.

This clone was observed a handful of times. A far larger clone is off by one base, so a read error is likely. The rearrangement links TRBV9 to TRBJ2-2, with 8 bases that match TRBD2. This CDR3 comprises 16 residues. The V gene's germline CDR1 is SGDLS and CDR2 YYNGEE. The chain's CDR3 is CTSSIAAGGSAGELFF. The CDR3 DNA reads TGTACCAGCAGCATTGCGGCGGGAGGTTCTGCCGGGGAGCTGTTTTTT. Variable domain in full (rest from reference TRBV9 and TRBJ2-2): DSGVTQTPKHLITATGQRVTLRCSPRSGDLSVYWYQQSLDQGLQFLIQYYNGEERAKGNILERFSAQQFPDLHSELNLSSLELGDSALYFCTSSIAAGGSAGELFFGEGSRLTVL.

V gene TRBV19 combines with J gene TRBJ2-2; D is uncertain. The V end was cut by 5 bases, the J end by 3 bases, with 13 bases between. The length of the CDR3 is 15 residues. The germline V gene encodes CDR1 LNHDA and CDR2 SQIVND (reference sequence). The CDR3 DNA follows: TGTGCCAGTAGTGAGGTGGGCCTCTACACCGGGGAGCTGTTTTTT. Encoded protein: CASSEVGLYTGELFF.

This chain links TRBV30 with TRBJ2-2, with D possibly being TRBD1 (6 bases). Trimming removed 2 bases at V and 1 base at J, with 11 bases between. The CDR3 sequence is 15 residues long. CDR1 GTSNPN and CDR2 SVGIG come from the germline V gene (reference sequence). CDR3 residues: CAWSPPDRNTGELFF. The CDR3 DNA sequence: TGTGCCTGGAGTCCCCCGGACAGGAACACCGGGGAGCTGTTTTTT.

In this sample, this clone turned up once. A far larger clone is only one base removed, so a read error is likely. Other nucleotide sequences in the sample specify the same CDR3. The chain has TRBV29-1 and TRBJ2-1; no clear D. This CDR3 is built from 14 residues. Germline CDR1 and CDR2: SQVTM and ANQGSEA. CDR3 sequence: CSVESGSSYNEQFF. Written as DNA, the CDR3 is TGCAGCGTTGAGTCCGGAAGCTCCTACAACGAGCAGTTCTTC.

V is TRBV5-1 and J is TRBJ2-5; 7 nucleotides line up with TRBD2. The ends lost 2 bases at V and 5 bases at J; junction bases unmatched: 6. CDR1 is SGHRS and CDR2 is YFSETQ in the germline V gene. The CDR3 has 14 residues. In nucleotides, the CDR3 is TGCGCCAGCAGCTTAGGCGGGAGAGTCGAGACCCAGTACTTC. This sequence encodes CASSLGGRVETQYF. Full variable domain (remainder filled in from reference TRBV5-1 and TRBJ2-5): KAGVTQTPRYLIKTRGQQVTLSCSPISGHRSVSWYQQTPGQGLQFLFEYFSETQRNKGNFPGRFSGRQFSNSRSEMNVSTLELGDSALYLCASSLGGRVETQYFGPGTRLLVL.

The chain combines TRBV2 with TRBJ1-2, with a weak D call TRBD1 (6 bases). Looked up from germline, CDR1 is SNHLY and CDR2 is FYNNEI. Deletions cut 8 bases from V and 2 bases from J, with 15 bases between. The CDR3 consists of 14 residues. The chain's CDR3 is CASRGGVENYGYTF. The DNA of the CDR3 is TGTGCCAGCCGAGGGGGGGTCGAGAACTATGGCTACACCTTC.